This T cell receptor (beta chain) emerged from a study of OX40 agonist ivuxolimab in advanced cancers. The protocol was immunoSEQ multiplex PCR, while the TCRdb copy is restricted to in-frame clones and leaves out a portion. The sample includes about 49,000 clones, roughly 85% of them seen just once. Excluded were patients having autoimmune disease history or systemic immunosuppression. This CDR3 has 14 residues. Germline V gives CDR1 LGHNT, CDR2 FRNRAP. V lost 5 bases, J lost 0 bases, and 10 bases lay in between. The rearrangement joins TRBV12-5 to TRBJ1-1; unclear D gene. Specimen: CD4+ or CD8+ T cells sorted from blood, collected in a trial of the OX40 agonist ivuxolimab. The receptor's source is an adult with an advanced solid tumor such as melanoma, head and neck, liver or kidney cancer. CDR3 residues: CASGLDGLNTEAFF. The CDR3 DNA reads TGTGCTAGTGGTCTAGATGGACTGAACACTGAAGCTTTCTTT.